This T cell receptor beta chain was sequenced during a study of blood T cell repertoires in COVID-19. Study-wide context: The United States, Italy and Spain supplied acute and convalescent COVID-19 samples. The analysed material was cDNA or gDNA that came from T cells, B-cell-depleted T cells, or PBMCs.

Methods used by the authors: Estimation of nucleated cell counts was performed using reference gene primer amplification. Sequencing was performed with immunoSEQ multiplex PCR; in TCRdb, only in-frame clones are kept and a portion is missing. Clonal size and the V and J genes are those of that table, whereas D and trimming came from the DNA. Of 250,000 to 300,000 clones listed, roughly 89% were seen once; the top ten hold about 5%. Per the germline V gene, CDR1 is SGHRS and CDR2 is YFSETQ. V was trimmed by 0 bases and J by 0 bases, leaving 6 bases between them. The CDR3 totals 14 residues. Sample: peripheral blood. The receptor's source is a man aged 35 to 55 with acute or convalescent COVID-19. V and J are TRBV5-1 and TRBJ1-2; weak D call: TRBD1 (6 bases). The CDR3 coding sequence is TGCGCCAGCAGCTTGGGACAGGCTAACTATGGCTACACCTTC. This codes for CASSLGQANYGYTF.